This T cell receptor beta chain was captured in a study of lymphopenia after photon versus proton radiotherapy. Profiled with immunoSEQ multiplex PCR; TCRdb holds only in-frame clones, not every one. This sample has approximately 45,000 clones; 85% occur once, and the top ten carry 2.2%. V trimming: 6 bases; J trimming: 5 bases; junction bases outside the gene matches: 9. CDR1 is ENHRY and CDR2 is SYGVKD in the germline V gene. CDR3 length: 14 amino acids. This TCR was recovered from a man aged 40-50 years with gastric cancer. The chain has TRBV10-3 and TRBJ2-5, with 7 bases that match TRBD2. Specimen: peripheral blood, collected from a patient treated with photon-based radiotherapy. Here the CDR3 reads CAISPGISGETQYF. The CDR3 bases are TGTGCCATCAGCCCGGGTATTAGCGGGGAGACCCAGTACTTC.